The 17 T cell receptor beta chains below all came from one sample that was sequenced in a study of cytomegalovirus exposure and HLA in healthy donors. With 60 Vbeta and 13 Jbeta primers, the PCR was carried out. Sequenced by immunoSEQ multiplex PCR; TCRdb stores in-frame clones only, minus some. This table holds about 160,000 clones, approximately 70% found once. The sequenced material came from PBMCs. The receptors come from a woman in her thirties or forties in good health and CMV-seropositive.

The CDR3 region has the DNA TGTGCCAGCAGCGTAGGAACTAGCGGTCCCTACAATGAGCAGTTCTTC. Amino acids: CASSVGTSGPYNEQFF. The rearrangement links TRBV9 to TRBJ2-1, with 8 bases aligning to TRBD2. This CDR3 region has 16 residues. The V gene end was trimmed by 0 bases and the J gene end by 2 bases; junction bases not matched to a gene: 4. Per the germline V gene, CDR1 is SGDLS and CDR2 is YYNGEE. The full variable domain, completed using reference TRBV9 and TRBJ2-1, is DSGVTQTPKHLITATGQRVTLRCSPRSGDLSVYWYQQSLDQGLQFLIQYYNGEERAKGNILERFSAQQFPDLHSELNLSSLELGDSALYFCASSVGTSGPYNEQFFGPGTRLTVL.

The chain carries TRBV6-4 and TRBJ1-2, with 7 bases that match TRBD1. The CDR3 is 14 amino acids. The J segment lost 1 base and the V segment lost 5 bases, leaving 4 bases of the junction unmatched. Per germline, CDR1 MRHNA and CDR2 SNTAGT. CDR3 sequence (DNA): TGTGCCAGCAGTAGAGACAGGGATAACTATGGCTACACCTTC. It is translated as CASSRDRDNYGYTF.

This chain links TRBV12-2 with TRBJ2-5; TRBD2 was called by the table and not checked on the DNA. TRBV12-2 is a known pseudogene. This CDR3 has 17 amino acids. In nucleotides, the CDR3 is TGTGCAAGTCGCTTGGCTAGCGGGGGGGTAGTCCAAGAGACCCAGTACTTC. Protein sequence: CASRLASGGVVQETQYF.

The chain uses TRBV7-2 and TRBJ2-1; TRBD2 matches at 14 bases. This CDR3 contains 18 residues. Trimming at V came to 4 bases and at J to 10 bases, leaving 15 bases not matched to a gene. Germline lookup yields CDR1 SGHTA and CDR2 FQGNSA. In nucleotides, the CDR3 is TGTGCCAGCAGCTCGCCCCGCCCCGGGACTAGCGGGAGAGAAGAGCAGTTCTTC. Its translation: CASSSPRPGTSGREEQFF.

The chain uses TRBV5-4 and TRBJ2-5; D is unclear. Germline V CDR1 and CDR2: SGHNT, YYREEE (reference sequence). The V and J ends lost 3 bases and 1 base respectively, with 10 bases between them. The CDR3 is 14 amino acids. This CDR3 reads CASSSPQIQETQYF. The DNA for the CDR3 is TGTGCCAGCAGCTCCCCCCAGATCCAAGAGACCCAGTACTTC.

The chain is built from TRBV23-1 and TRBJ1-5; D unresolved. TRBV23-1 is given ORF status, its function remaining uncertain. The length of the CDR3 is 18 residues. V lost 4 bases, J lost 2 bases, and 21 bases lay in between. The CDR3 bases are TGCGCCAGCAGTCCCCGGACTCACTGCGGAGAGGGCAATCAGCCCCAGCATTTT. Encoded protein: CASSPRTHCGEGNQPQHF.

J is TRBJ2-7 and V is TRBV7-2; D not certain. Looked up from germline, CDR1 is SGHTA and CDR2 is FQGNSA. Deletions cut 9 bases from V and 3 bases from J, with 12 bases between. There are 12 residues in the CDR3. DNA for the CDR3: TGTGCCAGTCAGAGTGGGCTCTACGAGCAGTACTTC. This sequence encodes CASQSGLYEQYF.

The V call is TRBV7-2, the J call TRBJ2-3; no reliable D call. V was cut by 7 bases and J by 3 bases, with 5 bases left in between. The CDR3 spans 11 residues. Looked up from germline, CDR1 is SGHTA and CDR2 is FQGNSA. In nucleotides, the CDR3 is TGTGCCAGCACAATTACAGATACGCAGTATTTT. Protein sequence: CASTITDTQYF.

The CDR3: CASSPYLTAIQETQYF. The DNA of the CDR3 is TGTGCCAGCAGCCCTTATTTGACAGCGATCCAAGAGACCCAGTACTTC. V usage is TRBV7-2 and J usage is TRBJ2-5, with D perhaps matching TRBD1 (5 bases). The CDR3 is made up of 16 amino acids. Germline-derived CDR1 and CDR2 are SGHTA and FQGNSA. Trimming shortened V by 5 bases and J by 1 base, and 17 bases separated the two germline ends.

Concerning this clone: The sample carries other DNA sequences with the same CDR3. This sequence joins TRBV7-3 and TRBJ2-2; no clear D gene. V shed 5 bases and J shed 5 bases, with 9 bases lying between them. The CDR3 loop spans 13 amino acids. From germline, CDR1 is SGHTA and CDR2 FQGTGA. The CDR3 here is CASSHLETGELFF. In DNA, the CDR3 is TGTGCCAGCAGCCACCTAGAAACCGGGGAGCTGTTTTTT.

This clone turned up a few times. V is TRBV7-2 and J is TRBJ2-7, with 11 positions matching TRBD2. Germline V CDR1 and CDR2: SGHTA, FQGNSA. This CDR3 region has 13 residues. Trimming cost V 6 bases and J 3 bases; bases outside gene matches: 1. The CDR3 DNA sequence: TGTGCCAGCAGTAGCGGGAGGGGCTACGAGCAGTACTTC. Amino acids: CASSSGRGYEQYF.

V is TRBV18 and J is TRBJ2-3, with TRBD2 matching 9 bases. V was pared by 3 bases and J by 5 bases, with 15 bases of the junction left unmatched. Germline CDR1 is KGHSH and CDR2 is LQKENI. The CDR3 is 18 amino acids. The CDR3 protein is CASSPSGGNRPSGDTQYF. DNA of the CDR3: TGTGCCAGCTCACCCAGCGGGGGGAATCGGCCTTCAGGAGATACGCAGTATTTT. The complete variable domain, with remaining parts taken from reference TRBV18 and TRBJ2-3, reads NAGVMQNPRHLVRRRGQEARLRCSPMKGHSHVYWYRQLPEEGLKFMVYLQKENIIDESGMPKERFSAEFPKEGPSILRIQQVVRGDSAAYFCASSPSGGNRPSGDTQYFGPGTRLTVL.

This rearrangement joins TRBV5-1 to TRBJ2-5; D gene uncertain. Germline CDR1 is SGHRS and CDR2 is YFSETQ. V lost 0 bases to trimming and J lost 4 bases, with 13 bases between them. The CDR3 is 15 amino acids. The CDR3 protein is CASSLVVTRGETQYF. The DNA of the CDR3 is TGCGCCAGCAGCTTGGTGGTGACCCGAGGAGAGACCCAGTACTTC.

This chain connects TRBV7-2 to TRBJ1-2; D is unclear. Germline V gives CDR1 SGHTA, CDR2 FQGNSA. The CDR3 covers 15 residues. V was trimmed by 2 bases and J by 3 bases, leaving 13 bases between them. The CDR3 coding sequence is TGTGCCAGCAGCTTAAATCCAGGACTCGACTATGGCTACACCTTC. It yields the protein CASSLNPGLDYGYTF.

This clone occurred a few times. The rearrangement links TRBV28 to TRBJ1-6; TRBD1 might be the D (6 bases). Germline CDR1 and CDR2: MDHEN and SYDVKM. There are 15 residues in the CDR3. The V end lost 6 bases, the J end lost 6 bases, and 15 bases lay between the germline ends. The CDR3 region is CASSPGGAANSPLHF. The CDR3 DNA sequence: TGTGCCAGCAGCCCCGGGGGGGCGGCTAATTCACCCCTCCACTTT.

This chain uses TRBV2 with TRBJ2-7, with TRBD1 matching over 10 bases. CDR3 length: 13 amino acids. In germline, CDR1 is SNHLY, CDR2 FYNNEI. With V trimmed by 8 bases and J by 0 bases, 1 base remained unmatched. CDR3 in DNA: TGTGCCAGCGGACAGGGGGTCTCCTACGAGCAGTACTTC. Amino acid sequence: CASGQGVSYEQYF.

V gene TRBV6-5 combines with J gene TRBJ2-3, with D possibly being TRBD2 (5 bases). Deletions cut 2 bases from V and 1 base from J, with 10 bases between. The CDR3 is made up of 15 amino acids. Germline V gene sequence: CDR1 MNHEY, CDR2 SVGAGI. The CDR3 nucleotides are TGTGCCAGCAGTTACGATGGGAGTGGCACAGATACGCAGTATTTT. Residues: CASSYDGSGTDTQYF.